A selection of T cell receptor beta chains follows, all from one sample in a study of blood T cell repertoires in COVID-19. TCRdb keeps only in-frame clones here, not all; method: immunoSEQ multiplex PCR. The sample comprises about 200,000 clones, approximately 86% of which are singletons, and approximately 0.97% rests with the top ten. Source material: peripheral blood. These receptors came from a man in his 60s with COVID-19, enrolled during active disease. Both conserved end residues are part of each CDR3. The D gene is left open where the match is weak. Not every row has a clone size; where given, it reads once, few, many or a size class.

v_gene	len	d_gene	j_gene	abundance	CDR3aa	CDR3nt
TRBV2	15	TRBD2	TRBJ2-7	NA	CASMASGRFSYEQYF	TGTGCCAGCATGGCTAGCGGGAGGTTTTCCTACGAGCAGTACTTC
TRBV28	15	NA	TRBJ1-5	few	CASSTQGGGNQPQHF	TGTGCCAGCAGTACACAGGGCGGCGGCAATCAGCCCCAGCATTTT
TRBV3-1/TRBV3-2	12	NA	TRBJ1-5	NA	CASSQGQQPQHF	TGTGCCAGCAGCCAAGGACAGCAGCCCCAGCATTTT
TRBV7-9	13	NA	TRBJ2-1	NA	CASSALSSNEQFF	TGTGCCAGCAGCGCTCTTTCTAGCAATGAGCAGTTCTTC
TRBV5-1	18	NA	TRBJ2-1	NA	CASSRDSIREFSAYEQFF	TGCGCCAGCAGCCGGGACAGTATACGGGAGTTTTCCGCTTATGAGCAGTTCTTC
TRBV18	15	TRBD1	TRBJ2-7	NA	CASSSGQASSYEQYF	TGTGCCAGCTCATCGGGACAGGCGAGCTCCTACGAGCAGTACTTC
TRBV6-5	14	NA	TRBJ2-1	NA	CASRAGQTLGEQFF	TGTGCCAGCAGGGCGGGACAGACTCTCGGTGAGCAGTTCTTC
TRBV25-1	13	NA	TRBJ2-7	few	CASSEYVGHEQYF	TGTGCCAGCAGTGAATACGTGGGCCACGAGCAGTACTTC
TRBV7-6	13	NA	TRBJ2-7	NA	CASSRSRGYEQYF	TGTGCCAGCAGCAGATCAAGGGGCTACGAGCAGTACTTC
TRBV6-1	14	TRBD1	TRBJ1-1	NA	CASSEGDRVTEAFF	TGTGCCAGCAGTGAAGGGGACAGGGTCACTGAAGCTTTCTTT
TRBV19	17	NA	TRBJ2-2	NA	CASSPARTARNTGELFF	TGTGCCAGTAGCCCGGCCCGGACAGCCAGAAACACCGGGGAGCTGTTTTTT
TRBV11-3	14	NA	TRBJ1-6	NA	CASSSGQNNSPLHF	TGTGCCAGCAGCTCCGGACAGAATAATTCACCCCTCCACTTT
TRBV10-1	13	NA	TRBJ2-7	once	CASSESRDYEQYF	TGCGCCAGCAGTGAGTCCAGGGACTACGAGCAGTACTTC
TRBV27	15	TRBD2	TRBJ2-5	NA	CASSPRTSGSETQYF	TGTGCCAGCAGTCCCCGGACTAGCGGGAGTGAGACCCAGTACTTC
TRBV19	13	TRBD1	TRBJ1-5	NA	CASHRQGLQPQHF	TGTGCCAGTCACAGACAGGGACTTCAGCCCCAGCATTTT
TRBV30	14	NA	TRBJ1-2	NA	CAWSALNPGNGYTF	TGTGCCTGGAGTGCCCTCAACCCGGGGAATGGCTACACCTTC
TRBV20-1	13	NA	TRBJ2-7	NA	CSASRGTPYEQYF	TGCAGTGCTAGTAGAGGGACACCCTACGAGCAGTACTTC
TRBV6-1	15	TRBD1	TRBJ1-5	NA	CASSYNQGADQPQHF	TGTGCCAGCAGCTATAATCAGGGGGCAGATCAGCCCCAGCATTTT
TRBV9	15	NA	TRBJ2-1	NA	CASSVGQGIHNEQFF	TGTGCCAGCAGCGTAGGGCAGGGGATTCACAATGAGCAGTTCTTC
TRBV19	14	NA	TRBJ1-4	once	CASSIEGGNEKLFF	TGTGCCAGTAGTATAGAAGGGGGAAATGAAAAACTGTTTTTT
TRBV11-1	14	NA	TRBJ2-2	NA	CASSELANTGELFF	TGTGCCAGCAGCGAACTAGCAAACACCGGGGAGCTGTTTTTT
TRBV5-4	16	TRBD2	TRBJ2-2	NA	CASSLKREGNTGELFF	TGTGCCAGCAGCTTGAAGCGGGAGGGAAACACCGGGGAGCTGTTTTTT